Listed here are 25 T cell receptor beta chains from one sample, sequenced in a study of OX40 agonist ivuxolimab in advanced cancers. Repertoires were generated with immunoSEQ multiplex PCR, while TCRdb's copy carries only in-frame clones and drops some. Seen here are over 60,000 clones, around 89% observed once, and the top ten hold 0.3% to 0.45%. The specimen comprised CD4+ or CD8+ T cells sorted from blood, sampled in a trial of the OX40 agonist ivuxolimab. The source is an adult with an advanced solid tumor such as melanoma, head and neck, liver or kidney cancer.

The chain links TRBV15 to TRBJ2-5; D may be TRBD2 (6 bases). Germline V gives CDR1 LNHNV, CDR2 YYDKDF (reference sequence). This CDR3 comprises 14 residues. V gave up 3 bases and J gave up 2 bases, with 10 bases separating them. The DNA of the CDR3 is TGTGCCACCAGCAGGGGAGGAGTACAAGAGACCCAGTACTTC. Translating it yields CATSRGGVQETQYF.

This chain links TRBV25-1 with TRBJ2-3, with a possible D match to TRBD2 (5 bases). V dropped 0 bases and J dropped 6 bases, with 19 bases sitting between them. Germline V gene data show CDR1 as MGHDK and CDR2 as SYGVNS. There are 17 residues in the CDR3. This chain's CDR3 is CASSEYEGIGILDTQYF. The CDR3 DNA sequence: TGTGCCAGCAGTGAATATGAGGGTATTGGGATTTTGGATACGCAGTATTTT.

This clone was seen once. This rearrangement joins TRBV10-3 to TRBJ2-7; D gene unclear. The CDR3 is made up of 18 amino acids. Germline CDR1 ENHRY, CDR2 SYGVKD. The ends were cut back, 2 bases at V and 3 bases at J, with 23 bases in the middle. The CDR3 sequence: CAISEPSDPGLVYYEQYF. CDR3 nucleotide sequence: TGTGCCATCAGTGAGCCTTCTGACCCGGGTCTTGTTTACTACGAGCAGTACTTC.

The V and J genes are TRBV7-9 and TRBJ1-3; a weak D match, TRBD1 (5 bases). Germline CDR1 SEHNR, CDR2 FQNEAQ (reference sequence). Trimming left V 2 bases short and J 4 bases short, with 15 bases between. The CDR3 extends over 16 amino acids. CDR3 sequence: CASSLTRGGAGNTIYF. CDR3 sequence (DNA): TGTGCCAGCAGCTTAACCCGGGGCGGCGCAGGAAACACCATATATTTT.

The chain recombines TRBV19 with TRBJ1-4, with D hard to call. From germline, CDR1 is LNHDA and CDR2 SQIVND (reference sequence). The CDR3 contains 15 residues. Trimming stripped 6 bases from V and 0 bases from J, with 11 bases between. The chain's CDR3 is CASRPIAATNEKLFF. The CDR3 bases are TGTGCCAGTAGACCAATTGCTGCAACTAATGAAAAACTGTTTTTT. Complete variable domain (other parts from reference TRBV19 and TRBJ1-4): DGGITQSPKYLFRKEGQNVTLSCEQNLNHDAMYWYRQDPGQGLRLIYYSQIVNDFQKGDIAEGYSVSREKKESFPLTVTSAQKNPTAFYLCASRPIAATNEKLFFGSGTQLSVL.

This chain links TRBV7-9 with TRBJ2-3; 8 bases align to TRBD1. The length of the CDR3 is 12 residues. The V segment lost 11 bases and the J segment 4 bases; nucleotides outside the gene matches: 5. The V gene's germline CDR1 is SEHNR and CDR2 FQNEAQ (reference sequence). The CDR3 DNA is TGTGCCGGCCAGGGGGCCCCAGATACGCAGTATTTT. Its protein product is CAGQGAPDTQYF.

The V and J genes are TRBV18 and TRBJ2-1, with D perhaps matching TRBD2 (7 bases). CDR3 length: 16 amino acids. Germline CDR1 is KGHSH and CDR2 is LQKENI. V lost 0 bases, J lost 4 bases, and 13 bases lay in between. CDR3 nucleotides: TGTGCCAGCTCACCACCGTCGGGGGGCGGTTACAATGAGCAGTTCTTC. Residues: CASSPPSGGGYNEQFF.

The CDR3 spells CASIPEQGFSYEQYF. DNA for the CDR3: TGTGCCAGCATCCCCGAGCAGGGCTTCTCCTACGAGCAGTACTTC. This chain connects TRBV6-1 to TRBJ2-7; D might be TRBD1 (5 bases). Germline CDR1 is MNHNS and CDR2 is SASEGT. V lost 7 bases and J 0 bases, leaving 16 bases between the germline ends. This CDR3 comprises 15 residues.

The chain links TRBV19 to TRBJ1-3; D ambiguous. V lost 7 bases and J lost 0, with 16 bases in between. From germline, CDR1 is LNHDA and CDR2 SQIVND (reference sequence). This CDR3 comprises 16 residues. CDR3 region: CASTRIGTRSGNTIYF. The CDR3 DNA reads as TGTGCCAGTACCAGAATTGGCACCCGCTCTGGAAACACCATATATTTT.

This clone was observed a few times. V and J are TRBV7-2 and TRBJ2-5; D uncertain. The germline V gene has CDR1 SGHTA and CDR2 FQGNSA. This CDR3 is built from 14 residues. The germline V and J ends were trimmed by 9 bases and 2 bases, with 16 bases remaining between them. CDR3 loop: CASRTRRPQETQYF. Here the CDR3 DNA reads TGTGCCAGTAGGACCAGGCGGCCTCAAGAGACCCAGTACTTC. The entire variable domain, with the rest obtained from reference TRBV7-2 and TRBJ2-5, is as follows: GAGVSQSPSNKVTEKGKDVELRCDPISGHTALYWYRQSLGQGLEFLIYFQGNSAPDKSGLPSDRFSAERTGGSVSTLTIQRTQQEDSAVYLCASRTRRPQETQYFGPGTRLLVL.

This chain connects TRBV6-5 to TRBJ2-7; TRBD2 matches 14 bases. The CDR3 is 15 residues long. The germline CDR1 and CDR2 sequences are MNHEY and SVGAGI. V dropped 8 bases and J dropped 5; count of bases not matched to a gene: 8. The CDR3 region has the DNA TGTGCCAGCCATATTGGGACTAGCGGGAGCAACGAGCAGTACTTC. This translates into CASHIGTSGSNEQYF.

The CDR3 protein is CASSVHRDPPYEQYF. CDR3 sequence (DNA): TGTGCCAGCAGCGTCCACAGGGACCCTCCCTACGAGCAGTACTTC. V gene TRBV5-5 combines with J gene TRBJ2-7, with D possibly matching TRBD1 (6 bases). The CDR3 runs to 15 residues. Trimming took 4 bases from V and 2 from J, leaving 16 bases between them. CDR1 and CDR2 (germline): SGHKS, YYEKEE (reference sequence).

J is TRBJ1-2 and V is TRBV2; TRBD1 matches at 9 bases. CDR1 SNHLY and CDR2 FYNNEI come from the germline V gene. The CDR3 runs 14 residues. Trimming took 6 bases from V and 7 from J; bases not matched to a gene: 9. The CDR3 region is CASSYNPGQGGYTF. As DNA, the CDR3 is TGTGCCAGCAGCTATAACCCGGGACAGGGTGGCTACACCTTC. The whole variable domain, remainder taken from reference TRBV2 and TRBJ1-2, is EPEVTQTPSHQVTQMGQEVILRCVPISNHLYFYWYRQILGQKVEFLVSFYNNEISEKSEIFDDQFSVERPDGSNFTLKIRSTKLEDSAMYFCASSYNPGQGGYTFGSGTRLTVV.

This chain uses TRBV18 with TRBJ1-1, with TRBD1 matching 9 bases. V lost 8 bases to trimming and J lost 3 bases; unmatched junction nucleotides: 4. The CDR3 is 13 amino acids. Germline-derived CDR1 and CDR2 are KGHSH and LQKENI. CDR3 amino acids: CASRQGEDTEAFF. The CDR3 DNA reads as TGTGCCAGCCGACAGGGGGAGGACACTGAAGCTTTCTTT.

The rearrangement joins TRBV14 to TRBJ2-5; TRBD2 agrees at 8 bases. This CDR3 is built from 18 residues. J gave up 2 bases and V 1 base, and 12 bases lay outside the gene matches. Germline assignment: CDR1 SGHDN and CDR2 FVKESK. The CDR3 is CASSQVSWLAGTQETQYF. The DNA of the CDR3 is TGTGCCAGCAGCCAAGTGTCTTGGCTAGCGGGTACGCAAGAGACCCAGTACTTC.

This chain connects TRBV27 to TRBJ1-6; TRBD1 might be the D (6 bases). Germline V gene sequence: CDR1 MNHEY, CDR2 SMNVEV (reference sequence). V gave up 3 bases and J gave up 9 bases, with 15 bases separating them. The CDR3 consists of 15 residues. The CDR3 spells CASSFVLGAGSPLHF. The CDR3 region has the DNA TGTGCCAGCAGTTTCGTTTTGGGGGCCGGTTCACCCCTCCACTTT.

The chain combines TRBV29-1 with TRBJ2-3; 10 bases fit TRBD1. Germline CDR1 is SQVTM and CDR2 is ANQGSEA. V trimming: 4 bases; J trimming: 4 bases; junction bases outside the gene matches: 5. The CDR3 sequence is 14 residues long. Here the CDR3 DNA reads TGCAGCGTTGTAGAGACAGGGGGCCCAGATACGCAGTATTTT. The encoded protein is CSVVETGGPDTQYF.

The chain couples TRBV5-1 to TRBJ2-6; 8 nucleotides line up with TRBD1. This CDR3 contains 16 residues. Germline assignment: CDR1 SGHRS and CDR2 YFSETQ. Trimming cost V 4 bases and J 0 bases; bases outside gene matches: 3. CDR3 DNA: TGCGCCAGCAGCATCACAGGGGGCTCTGGGGCCAACGTCCTGACTTTC. Protein product: CASSITGGSGANVLTF.

This clone occurred once. The chain couples TRBV12-5 to TRBJ2-1; the match to TRBD2 covers 11 bases. V lost 0 bases and J lost 9; bases outside the gene matches: 7. The CDR3 is 16 residues long. The germline V gene has CDR1 LGHNT and CDR2 FRNRAP. The CDR3 here is CASGLVRVAGGGEQFF. CDR3 coding DNA: TGTGCTAGTGGTTTGGTACGGGTAGCGGGAGGGGGTGAGCAGTTCTTC.

The chain combines TRBV28 with TRBJ2-1, with 12 bases matching TRBD2. The CDR3 totals 16 residues. The V gene end was trimmed by 7 bases and the J gene end by 0 bases; junction bases not matched to a gene: 4. The V gene's germline CDR1 is MDHEN and CDR2 SYDVKM. The CDR3 here is CASTRLAGVSYNEQFF. CDR3 nucleotide sequence: TGTGCCAGCACCCGACTAGCGGGAGTCTCCTACAATGAGCAGTTCTTC.

The V call is TRBV19, the J call TRBJ1-5; no firm D call. The germline CDR1 and CDR2 sequences are LNHDA and SQIVND (reference sequence). This CDR3 is 15 amino acids long. The V and J ends lost 6 bases and 3 bases respectively, with 15 bases between them. CDR3 nucleotides: TGTGCCAGTAGCCCCCAAGGGAATGACAATCAGCCCCAGCATTTT. Its protein is CASSPQGNDNQPQHF.

The chain recombines TRBV7-8 with TRBJ2-7, with 9 bases aligning to TRBD2. V lost 1 base and J lost 4; bases outside the gene matches: 8. Germline CDR1 and CDR2: SGHVS and FQNEAQ. The CDR3 extends over 16 amino acids. As DNA, the CDR3 is TGTGCCAGCAGCTTAGGAGGCGGGAGGGCTCTATACGAGCAGTACTTC. Its translation: CASSLGGGRALYEQYF.

The V and J genes are TRBV6-1 and TRBJ2-3; D not certain. The CDR3 spans 13 residues. V gave up 3 bases and J gave up 6 bases, with 10 bases separating them. In germline, CDR1 is MNHNS, CDR2 SASEGT. As DNA, the CDR3 is TGTGCCAGCAGTGACATTTTGGGGGATACGCAGTATTTT. Translated, it gives CASSDILGDTQYF.

J is TRBJ2-1 and V is TRBV25-1; D remains ambiguous. The germline V and J ends were trimmed by 6 bases and 9 bases, with 18 bases remaining between them. CDR1 MGHDK and CDR2 SYGVNS come from the germline V gene. The CDR3 length is 14 residues. The CDR3 nucleotides read TGTGCCAGCAGGCAATCCAATAGTTTAAGTGAGCAGTTCTTC. It specifies CASRQSNSLSEQFF.

This clone showed up just once. This chain uses TRBV7-9 with TRBJ2-4; D unclear. The CDR3 has 11 amino acids. The germline V gene encodes CDR1 SEHNR and CDR2 FQNEAQ (reference sequence). The V and J ends lost 4 bases and 4 bases respectively, with 2 bases between them. For the CDR3, the DNA is TGTGCCAGCAGCTCGAAAAACATTCAGTACTTC. This sequence encodes CASSSKNIQYF. The full variable domain, rest sourced from reference TRBV7-9 and TRBJ2-4, is DTGVSQNPRHKITKRGQNVTFRCDPISEHNRLYWYRQTLGQGPEFLTYFQNEAQLEKSRLLSDRFSAERPKGSFSTLEIQRTEQGDSAMYLCASSSKNIQYFGAGTRLSVL.